This TCR delta chain comes out of a study of γδ T cells in repeated Plasmodium falciparum infection. Study-level points and caveats: Vgamma9/Vdelta2+ repertoires stayed stably polyclonal over time and infection.

TCRdb made new clone calls on the multiplex PCR reads using CATT. The sample consists of about 93,000 delta-chain clones, 0.75% to 1% of them appearing once. V gave up 4 bases and J gave up 10 bases; unmatched junction bases: 22. The CDR3 contains 19 residues. The germline CDR1 and CDR2 sequences are TSWWSYY and QGS. This clone was counted between two and nine times. The target antigen is unknown. The amino acid sequence in TCRdb belongs to a much larger clone and departs from this DNA's translation at residue 10, likely a sequencing read error; the sequence shown is translated from the DNA. Flow sorting of PBMC yielded separate Vgamma9/Vdelta2+ and Vdelta2-negative gammadelta T cell populations for bulk repertoire analysis.

The chain uses TRDV1 and TRDJ1, with TRDD3 identical over 12 bases. Sequencing was carried out using gamma-delta T cells from blood. The receptor's source is a pool of human donors (malaria-infected and uninfected, not separated). The CDR3 here is CALGALPHRAGGYAGRLIF. The CDR3 region has the DNA TGTGCTCTTGGGGCACTTCCACATCGTGCTGGGGGATACGCGGGAAGACTCATCTTT.